This is a list of T cell receptor beta chains from one sample in a study of blood T cell repertoires in COVID-19. Some clones are missing from TCRdb's copy, which holds only in-frame ones; the method was immunoSEQ multiplex PCR. The sample holds over 450,000 clones, roughly 89% seen once. Sequenced: peripheral blood. The receptor set was obtained from a man aged 18 to 30 with COVID-19, enrolled during active disease. Each CDR3 is given with its conserved first and last residue. Each record gives: V gene, clone size, D gene, J gene, CDR3 protein, CDR3 DNA. The D gene is left open where the match is weak. Where a row states a size, it is once, few, many or the class of an expanded clone; other rows omit it.

TRBV19	.	TRBD1	TRBJ1-2	CASSTSSGTGFFEGYTF	TGTGCCAGTAGTACCTCGTCCGGGACAGGGTTTTTTGAGGGCTACACCTTC
TRBV5-1	.	TRBD1	TRBJ2-5	CASSLGGTVQETQYF	TGCGCCAGCAGCTTGGGGGGGACAGTCCAAGAGACCCAGTACTTC
TRBV6-1	.	.	TRBJ1-6	CASSEAHRDSPLHF	TGTGCCAGCAGTGAAGCACACAGGGATTCACCCCTCCACTTT
TRBV27	.	TRBD2	TRBJ2-1	CASSLSVEREYNEQFF	TGTGCCAGCAGTTTATCTGTCGAGCGGGAGTACAATGAGCAGTTCTTC
TRBV7-9	.	.	TRBJ1-2	CASSPQLSAPGVYGYTF	TGTGCCAGCAGCCCTCAGCTGTCGGCACCGGGTGTCTATGGCTACACCTTC
TRBV30	.	.	TRBJ2-7	CAWSVQGFSYEQYF	TGTGCCTGGAGTGTACAGGGATTCTCCTACGAGCAGTACTTC
TRBV6-6	.	.	TRBJ2-1	CASSPEWGVPNNEQFF	TGTGCCAGCAGTCCCGAGTGGGGAGTACCTAACAATGAGCAGTTCTTC
TRBV6-2/TRBV6-3	.	.	TRBJ1-6	CASSWASNSPLHF	TGTGCCAGCAGTTGGGCCTCAAATTCACCCCTCCACTTT
TRBV3-1/TRBV3-2	.	.	TRBJ2-1	CASSPNRVNEQFF	TGTGCCAGCAGCCCCAACAGGGTCAATGAGCAGTTCTTC
TRBV6-6	.	TRBD1	TRBJ1-6	CASSAPGQGANSPLHF	TGTGCCAGCAGTGCTCCGGGACAGGGGGCCAATTCACCCCTCCACTTT
TRBV3-1/TRBV3-2	.	.	TRBJ1-4	CASSQGTAGFEKLFF	TGTGCCAGCAGCCAAGGGACAGCTGGATTTGAAAAACTGTTTTTT
TRBV29-1	.	TRBD2	TRBJ2-7	CSVAGTSGSSYEQYF	TGCAGCGTTGCCGGGACTAGCGGATCCTCCTACGAGCAGTACTTC
TRBV9	few	TRBD1	TRBJ1-4	CASSPGQGDEKLFF	TGTGCCAGCAGTCCGGGACAGGGGGATGAAAAACTGTTTTTT
TRBV7-8	.	.	TRBJ1-2	CASSLASSGRGHYGYTF	TGTGCCAGCAGCTTAGCGAGCTCGGGCAGGGGACACTATGGCTACACCTTC
TRBV12-5	.	.	TRBJ2-1	CASGLDRPVGNEQFF	TGTGCTAGTGGTTTGGACAGGCCGGTAGGCAATGAGCAGTTCTTC
TRBV6-5	.	.	TRBJ1-1	CASSRTGNTEAFF	TGTGCCAGCTCCAGGACGGGAAACACTGAAGCTTTCTTT
TRBV7-9	.	.	TRBJ2-7	CASSFPPPGVSSYEQYF	TGTGCCAGCAGCTTTCCCCCCCCAGGGGTTAGCTCCTACGAGCAGTACTTC
TRBV19	.	TRBD1	TRBJ2-2	CASSPGQGAGNTGELFF	TGTGCCAGTAGTCCCGGACAGGGGGCTGGGAACACCGGGGAGCTGTTTTTT
TRBV3-1/TRBV3-2	.	.	TRBJ1-4	CASSPRIFRVGNEKLFF	TGTGCCAGCAGCCCCCGGATATTCCGGGTAGGCAATGAAAAACTGTTTTTT
TRBV18	.	TRBD2	TRBJ2-7	CASSLLAGGPSHEQYF	TGTGCCAGCTCACTCCTAGCGGGAGGGCCGTCCCACGAGCAGTACTTC
TRBV5-1	few	TRBD2	TRBJ2-2	CASSFSPGGNTGELFF	TGCGCCAGCAGCTTTTCTCCGGGGGGGAACACCGGGGAGCTGTTTTTT
TRBV3-1/TRBV3-2	.	.	TRBJ2-7	CASSHTSSYEQYF	TGTGCCAGCAGCCATACTAGCTCCTACGAGCAGTACTTC
TRBV11-2	once	TRBD1	TRBJ2-2	CASSLWAGGRKSRELFF	TGTGCCAGCAGCTTGTGGGCAGGGGGCAGGAAGAGCCGGGAGCTGTTTTTT
TRBV19	.	TRBD1	TRBJ1-3	CASDQGAGNTIYF	TGTGCCAGTGACCAGGGGGCTGGAAACACCATATATTTT
TRBV10-3	.	.	TRBJ2-1	CAISGGAEHNNEQFF	TGTGCCATCAGTGGCGGGGCAGAGCACAACAATGAGCAGTTCTTC
TRBV6-4	.	TRBD1	TRBJ1-2	CASSFQTGNYGYTF	TGTGCCAGCAGTTTCCAGACAGGGAACTATGGCTACACCTTC
TRBV30	.	TRBD2	TRBJ2-3	CAWSVLSAGGTDTQYF	TGTGCCTGGAGTGTACTTTCAGCGGGAGGGACAGATACGCAGTATTTT